This T cell receptor beta chain is from a study of cytomegalovirus exposure and HLA in healthy donors. Study observations and caveats: An analysis was carried out at a later point. It showed that HLA-associated TCR beta chains were more clonally expanded than equally common non-associated chains. The presence/absence work took it that sequencing depth was about the same across donors.

Germline CDR1 reads SGHTA; CDR2 reads FQGNSA. CDR3 length: 18 amino acids. The trim removed 2 bases at V and 0 bases at J, leaving 10 bases unmatched. As to this clone: Its antigen remains unknown.

In the PCR, 60 Vbeta and 13 Jbeta primers were used. Produced via immunoSEQ multiplex PCR; TCRdb's table is partial and in-frame only. The table shows approximately 200,000 clones, with around 80% occurring only once. The sequencing input was PBMCs. The J gene is TRBJ2-7, the V gene TRBV7-2; 10 bases agree with TRBD2. The source is a woman aged 25 to 39 in good health and CMV-seropositive. In nucleotides, the CDR3 is TGTGCCAGCAGCTTACGCGAGCGGGAGGGGTCGAGCTCCTACGAGCAGTACTTC. As protein: CASSLREREGSSSYEQYF.